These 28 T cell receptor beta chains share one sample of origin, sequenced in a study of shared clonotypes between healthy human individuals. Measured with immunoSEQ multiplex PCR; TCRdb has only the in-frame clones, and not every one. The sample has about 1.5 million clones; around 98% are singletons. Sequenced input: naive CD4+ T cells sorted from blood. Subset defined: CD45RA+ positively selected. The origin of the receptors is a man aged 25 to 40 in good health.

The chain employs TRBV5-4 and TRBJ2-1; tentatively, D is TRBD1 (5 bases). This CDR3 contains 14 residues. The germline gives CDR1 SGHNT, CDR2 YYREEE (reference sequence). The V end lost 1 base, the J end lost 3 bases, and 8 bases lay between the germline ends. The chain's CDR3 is CASSLPGIYNEQFF. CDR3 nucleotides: TGTGCCAGCAGCTTGCCAGGGATCTACAATGAGCAGTTCTTC. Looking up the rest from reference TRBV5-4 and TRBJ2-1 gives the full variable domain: ETGVTQSPTHLIKTRGQQVTLRCSSQSGHNTVSWYQQALGQGPQFIFQYYREEENGRGNFPPRFSGLQFPNYSSELNVNALELDDSALYLCASSLPGIYNEQFFGPGTRLTVL.

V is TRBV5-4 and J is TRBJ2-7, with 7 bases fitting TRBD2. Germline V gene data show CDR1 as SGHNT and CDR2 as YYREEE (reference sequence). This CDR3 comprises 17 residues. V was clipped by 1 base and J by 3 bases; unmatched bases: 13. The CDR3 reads CASSLMKEGTTIYEQYF. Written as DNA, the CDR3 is TGTGCCAGCAGCTTGATGAAAGAGGGGACTACAATCTACGAGCAGTACTTC.

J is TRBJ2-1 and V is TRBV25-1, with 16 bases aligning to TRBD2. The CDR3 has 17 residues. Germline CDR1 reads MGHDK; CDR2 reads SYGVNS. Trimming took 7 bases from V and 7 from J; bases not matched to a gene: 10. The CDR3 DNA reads TGTGCCAGCAACGAGGGACTAGCGGGAGGGATGAGAAATGAGCAGTTCTTC. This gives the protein CASNEGLAGGMRNEQFF.

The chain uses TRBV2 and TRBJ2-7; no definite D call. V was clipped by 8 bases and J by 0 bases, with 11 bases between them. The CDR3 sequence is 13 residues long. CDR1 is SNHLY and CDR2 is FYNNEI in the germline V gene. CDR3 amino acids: CASWSQSSYEQYF. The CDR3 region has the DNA TGTGCCAGCTGGAGCCAGTCCTCCTACGAGCAGTACTTC.

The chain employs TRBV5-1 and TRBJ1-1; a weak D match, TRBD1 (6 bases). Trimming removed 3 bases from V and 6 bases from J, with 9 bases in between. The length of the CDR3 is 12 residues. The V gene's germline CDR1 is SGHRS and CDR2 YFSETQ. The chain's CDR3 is CASSWEGAEAFF. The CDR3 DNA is TGCGCCAGCAGCTGGGAGGGGGCTGAAGCTTTCTTT.

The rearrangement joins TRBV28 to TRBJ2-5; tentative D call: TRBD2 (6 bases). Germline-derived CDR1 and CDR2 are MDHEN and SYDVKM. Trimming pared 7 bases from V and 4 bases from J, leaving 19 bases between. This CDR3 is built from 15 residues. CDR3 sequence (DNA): TGTGCCAGCAATCGGGGCGGGGCCGGTAGAGAGACCCAGTACTTC. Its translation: CASNRGGAGRETQYF.

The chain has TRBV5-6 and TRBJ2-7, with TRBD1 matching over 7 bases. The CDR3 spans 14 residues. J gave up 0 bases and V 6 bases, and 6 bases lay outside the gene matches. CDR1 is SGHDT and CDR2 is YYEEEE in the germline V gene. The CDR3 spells CASTLGTVSYEQYF. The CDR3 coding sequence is TGTGCCAGCACCCTAGGGACAGTCTCCTACGAGCAGTACTTC.

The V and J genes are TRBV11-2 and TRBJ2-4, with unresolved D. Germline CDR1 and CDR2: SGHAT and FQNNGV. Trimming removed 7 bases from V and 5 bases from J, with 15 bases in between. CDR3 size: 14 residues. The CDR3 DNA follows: TGTGCCAGCACCCAACCGGGCCGTGAAAACATTCAGTACTTC. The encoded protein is CASTQPGRENIQYF.

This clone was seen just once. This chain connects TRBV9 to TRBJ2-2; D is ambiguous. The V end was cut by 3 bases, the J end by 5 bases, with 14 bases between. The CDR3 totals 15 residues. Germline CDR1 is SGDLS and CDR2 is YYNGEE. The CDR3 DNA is TGTGCCAGCAGCGATTCAGGACGGATGACCGGGGAGCTGTTTTTT. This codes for CASSDSGRMTGELFF.

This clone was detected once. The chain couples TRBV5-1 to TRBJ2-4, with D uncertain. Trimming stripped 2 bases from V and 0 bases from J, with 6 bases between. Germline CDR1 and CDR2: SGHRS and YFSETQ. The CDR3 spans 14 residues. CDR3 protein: CASSLNLAKNIQYF. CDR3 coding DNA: TGCGCCAGCAGCTTAAACTTAGCCAAAAACATTCAGTACTTC.

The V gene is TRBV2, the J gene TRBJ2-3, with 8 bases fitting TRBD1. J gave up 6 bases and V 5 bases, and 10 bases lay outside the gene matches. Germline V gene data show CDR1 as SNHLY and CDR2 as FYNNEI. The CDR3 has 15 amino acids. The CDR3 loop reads CASSRDRRFGDTQYF. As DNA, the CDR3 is TGTGCCAGCAGTCGGGACAGGAGGTTTGGGGATACGCAGTATTTT.

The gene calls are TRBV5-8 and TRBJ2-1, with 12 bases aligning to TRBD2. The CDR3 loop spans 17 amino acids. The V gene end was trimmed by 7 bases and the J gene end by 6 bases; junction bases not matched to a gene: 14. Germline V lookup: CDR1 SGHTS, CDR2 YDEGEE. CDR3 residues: CASDSARLAGVFNEQFF. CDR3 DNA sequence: TGTGCCAGCGACTCCGCAAGACTAGCGGGAGTGTTCAATGAGCAGTTCTTC.

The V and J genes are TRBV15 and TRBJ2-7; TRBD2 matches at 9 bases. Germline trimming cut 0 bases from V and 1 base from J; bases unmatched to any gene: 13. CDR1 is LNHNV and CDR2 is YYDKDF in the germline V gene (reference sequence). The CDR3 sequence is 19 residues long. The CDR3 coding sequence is TGTGCCACCAGCAGAGATTTAATAGCGGGGGCTAAAAGTTCCTACGAGCAGTACTTC. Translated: CATSRDLIAGAKSSYEQYF.

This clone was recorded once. The CDR3 DNA sequence: TGTGCCAGCAGGTTGTCGAGTAGCACTGAAGCTTTCTTT. Translating gives CASRLSSSTEAFF. V gene TRBV7-9 combines with J gene TRBJ1-1; D gene uncertain. Germline V lookup: CDR1 SEHNR, CDR2 FQNEAQ (reference sequence). V was shortened by 6 bases and J by 4 bases, with 12 bases between the two germline ends. This CDR3 region has 13 residues.

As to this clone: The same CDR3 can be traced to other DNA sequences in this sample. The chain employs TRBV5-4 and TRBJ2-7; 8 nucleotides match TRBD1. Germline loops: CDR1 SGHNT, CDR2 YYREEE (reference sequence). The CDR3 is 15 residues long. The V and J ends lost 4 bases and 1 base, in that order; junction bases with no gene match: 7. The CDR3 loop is CASSPTGGSSYEQYF. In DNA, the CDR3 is TGTGCCAGCAGCCCTACAGGGGGATCATCCTACGAGCAGTACTTC.

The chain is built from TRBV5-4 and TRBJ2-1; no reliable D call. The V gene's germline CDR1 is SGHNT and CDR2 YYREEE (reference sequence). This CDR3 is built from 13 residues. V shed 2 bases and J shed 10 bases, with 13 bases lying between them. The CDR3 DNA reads TGTGCCAGCAGCTTTTGGCGAGACGGAGAGCAGTTCTTC. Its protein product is CASSFWRDGEQFF. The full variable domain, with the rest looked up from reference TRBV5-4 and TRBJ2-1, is ETGVTQSPTHLIKTRGQQVTLRCSSQSGHNTVSWYQQALGQGPQFIFQYYREEENGRGNFPPRFSGLQFPNYSSELNVNALELDDSALYLCASSFWRDGEQFFGPGTRLTVL.

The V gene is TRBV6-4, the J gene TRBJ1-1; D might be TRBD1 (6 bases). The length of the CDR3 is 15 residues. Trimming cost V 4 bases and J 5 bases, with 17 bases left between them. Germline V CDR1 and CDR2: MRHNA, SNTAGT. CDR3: CASSVKVGARTEAFF. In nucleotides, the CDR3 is TGTGCCAGCAGTGTCAAGGTGGGGGCAAGGACTGAAGCTTTCTTT.

CDR3 in DNA: TGTGCCAGCAGCGCCCAAAGTTTAGCGGAGCTGGAGACCCAGTACTTC. Translating gives CASSAQSLAELETQYF. The chain carries TRBV11-2 and TRBJ2-5; perhaps TRBD2 as D (6 bases). Germline V gene lookup returns CDR1 SGHAT and CDR2 FQNNGV. The CDR3 is 16 residues long. V was pared by 5 bases and J by 5 bases, with 21 bases between.

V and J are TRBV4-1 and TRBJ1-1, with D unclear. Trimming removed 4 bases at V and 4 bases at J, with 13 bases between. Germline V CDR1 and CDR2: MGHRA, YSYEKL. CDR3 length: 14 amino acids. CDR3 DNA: TGCGCCAGCAGCCGCACAAGATTGGGCACTGAAGCTTTCTTT. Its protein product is CASSRTRLGTEAFF.

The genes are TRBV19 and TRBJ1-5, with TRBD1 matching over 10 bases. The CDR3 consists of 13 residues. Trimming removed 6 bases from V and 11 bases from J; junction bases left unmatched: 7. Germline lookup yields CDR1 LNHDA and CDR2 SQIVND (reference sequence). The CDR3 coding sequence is TGTGCCAGTAGCGGGACAGGGGCACATTCCCAGCATTTT. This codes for CASSGTGAHSQHF.

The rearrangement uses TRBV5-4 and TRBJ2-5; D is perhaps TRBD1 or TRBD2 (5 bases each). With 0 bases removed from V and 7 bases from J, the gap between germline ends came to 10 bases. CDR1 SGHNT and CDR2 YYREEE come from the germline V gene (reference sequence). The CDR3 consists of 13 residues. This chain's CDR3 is CASSLGGEGTQYF. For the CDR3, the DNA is TGTGCCAGCAGCTTGGGAGGGGAAGGGACCCAGTACTTC.

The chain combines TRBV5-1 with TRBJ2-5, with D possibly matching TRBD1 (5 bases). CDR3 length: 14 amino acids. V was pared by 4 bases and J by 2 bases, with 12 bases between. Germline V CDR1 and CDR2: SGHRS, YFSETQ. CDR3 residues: CASSPRQRQETQYF. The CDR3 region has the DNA TGCGCCAGCAGCCCGAGACAGCGACAAGAGACCCAGTACTTC.

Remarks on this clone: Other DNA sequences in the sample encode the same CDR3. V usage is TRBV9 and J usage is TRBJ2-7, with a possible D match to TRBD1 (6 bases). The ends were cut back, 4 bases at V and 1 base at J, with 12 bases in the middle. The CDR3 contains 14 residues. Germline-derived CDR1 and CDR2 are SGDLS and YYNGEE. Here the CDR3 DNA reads TGTGCCAGCAGCCCCCGGACAGCTTCCTACGAGCAGTACTTC. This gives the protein CASSPRTASYEQYF.

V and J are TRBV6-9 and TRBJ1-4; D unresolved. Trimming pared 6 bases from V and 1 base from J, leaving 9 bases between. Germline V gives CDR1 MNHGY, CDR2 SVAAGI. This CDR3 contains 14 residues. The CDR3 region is CASRHPVTNEKLFF. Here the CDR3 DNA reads TGTGCCAGCAGGCACCCGGTAACTAATGAAAAACTGTTTTTT.

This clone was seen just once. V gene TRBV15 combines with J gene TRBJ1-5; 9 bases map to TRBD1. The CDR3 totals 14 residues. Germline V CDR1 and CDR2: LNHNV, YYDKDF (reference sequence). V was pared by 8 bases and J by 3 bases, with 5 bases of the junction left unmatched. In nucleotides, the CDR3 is TGTGCCACCGAGACAGGGGGATTCAATCAGCCCCAGCATTTT. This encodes CATETGGFNQPQHF.

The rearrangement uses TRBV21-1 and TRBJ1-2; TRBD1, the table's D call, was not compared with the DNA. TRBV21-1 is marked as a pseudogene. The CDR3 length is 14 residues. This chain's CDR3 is CASSVTGTGDGYTF. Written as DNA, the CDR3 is TGTGCCAGCAGCGTAACCGGGACAGGGGACGGCTACACCTTC.

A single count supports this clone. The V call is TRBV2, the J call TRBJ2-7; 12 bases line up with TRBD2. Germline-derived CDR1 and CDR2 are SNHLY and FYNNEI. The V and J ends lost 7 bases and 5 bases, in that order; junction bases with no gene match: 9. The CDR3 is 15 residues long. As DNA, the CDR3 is TGTGCCAGCAATCCCCTAGCGGGAGGGCCGAACGAGCAGTACTTC. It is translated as CASNPLAGGPNEQYF.

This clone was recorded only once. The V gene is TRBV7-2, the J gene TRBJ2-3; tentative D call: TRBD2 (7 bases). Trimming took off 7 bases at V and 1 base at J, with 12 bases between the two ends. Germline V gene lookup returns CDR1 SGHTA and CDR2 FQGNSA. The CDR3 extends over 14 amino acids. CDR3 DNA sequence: TGTGCCAGCATCCTAGGGGGGGGCACAGATACGCAGTATTTT. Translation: CASILGGGTDTQYF.